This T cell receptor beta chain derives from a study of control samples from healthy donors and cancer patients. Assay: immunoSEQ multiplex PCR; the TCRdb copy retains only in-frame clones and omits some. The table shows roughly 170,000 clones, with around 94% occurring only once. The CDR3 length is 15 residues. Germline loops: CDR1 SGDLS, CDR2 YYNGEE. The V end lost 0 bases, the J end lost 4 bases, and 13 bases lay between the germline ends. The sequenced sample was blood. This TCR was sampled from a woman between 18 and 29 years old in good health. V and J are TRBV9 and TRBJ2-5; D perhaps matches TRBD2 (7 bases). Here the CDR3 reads CASSVGRGGGETQYF. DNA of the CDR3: TGTGCCAGCAGCGTAGGAAGGGGGGGCGGAGAGACCCAGTACTTC.